These T cell receptor beta chains were read from a single sample in a study of T cells in Graves' hyperthyroidism and ophthalmopathy. TCRdb itself ran the multiplex PCR reads through MiXCR, one entry per CDR3 protein. The sample includes 380,000 or so distinct CDR3 sequences, approximately 19% seen only once; the top ten take 3% to 4%. Sequencing was performed on blood. The receptors derive from a woman between 18 and 30 years old with Graves' hyperthyroidism. CDR3s include the opening cysteine and the closing phenylalanine or tryptophan. The D gene is left open where the match is weak. Clone size appears in some rows only: once, few, many, or a class for an expanded clone.

cdr3_nt	cdr3_aa	d_call	clone_size	j_call	v_call
TGTGCCAGCAGTTTATATTCTGGCTGGGAGACCCAGTACTTC	CASSLYSGWETQYF	.	many	TRBJ2-5	TRBV27
TGTGCCAGCAGTTACGCGGGGTCACAAGAGACCCAGTACTTC	CASSYAGSQETQYF	.	.	TRBJ2-5	TRBV6-5
TGTGCCAGCAGCCGGGACAGACGGAACACCGGGGAGCTGTTTTTT	CASSRDRRNTGELFF	TRBD1	.	TRBJ2-2	TRBV5-5
TGTGCCAGCAGCCCCGGGGCATCTTTCTATGGCTACACCTTC	CASSPGASFYGYTF	.	many	TRBJ1-2	TRBV28
TGCAGTGCTAGAGAGAGAGAGACCCAGTACTTC	CSARERETQYF	.	many	TRBJ2-5	TRBV20-1
TGTGCCACCAGCAGAGACGGGGGGGACACTGAAGCTTTCTTT	CATSRDGGDTEAFF	.	.	TRBJ1-1	TRBV15
TGTGCCAGCAGTGATGTATGGGGGAAATATTCACCCCTCCACTTT	CASSDVWGKYSPLHF	.	many	TRBJ1-6	TRBV6-1
TGCGCCAGTTCCACAGGATTAACTGAAGCTTTCTTT	CASSTGLTEAFF	.	many	TRBJ1-1	TRBV5-1
TGTGCCAGCAGTTTAGCACCGACTGCCTCCTACGAGCAGTACTTC	CASSLAPTASYEQYF	.	many	TRBJ2-7	TRBV12-3/TRBV12-4
TGTGCCAGCTCACCTTCTCGGACCGAGTATGGCTACACCTTC	CASSPSRTEYGYTF	.	many	TRBJ1-2	TRBV18
TGTGCCAGCACCGCGACAGGGTCCGATGGCTACACCTTC	CASTATGSDGYTF	TRBD1	once	TRBJ1-2	TRBV12-3/TRBV12-4
TGCAGCGCTACCCGACGCCCCGCCACTTACGAGCAGTACTTC	CSATRRPATYEQYF	.	many	TRBJ2-7	TRBV20-1
TGTGCCAGCAGCTTCGGGGGGGGATCTAACGAGCAGTACTTC	CASSFGGGSNEQYF	TRBD2	few	TRBJ2-7	TRBV9
TGTGCCAGCAGCTTGTGGGCCTTTTTATACTTC	CASSLWAFLYF	.	many	TRBJ2-7	TRBV11-2
TGCGCCAGCAGCTTGGGGGGGCCCCCTGAAGCTTTCTTT	CASSLGGPPEAFF	.	many	TRBJ1-1	TRBV5-1
TGCAGTGCTAGGGCTAGCGGGGGGGCCCAAGAGACCCAGTACTTC	CSARASGGAQETQYF	TRBD2	many	TRBJ2-5	TRBV20-1
TGTGCCAGCAGTGACCCTGGAGGGATAGGAGGCTACACCTTC	CASSDPGGIGGYTF	.	many	TRBJ1-2	TRBV2
TGTGCCAGCAGTGAAGGGGTTGGAGCGGGGGCCACCCAAGAGACCCAGTACTTC	CASSEGVGAGATQETQYF	TRBD2	many	TRBJ2-5	TRBV2
TGCGCCAGCAGCAGGGCGGACCTCCTCCAAGAGACCCAGTACTTC	CASSRADLLQETQYF	.	.	TRBJ2-5	TRBV5-1
TGCAGTGCTAGAGAGGACTACGAGCAGTACTTC	CSAREDYEQYF	.	many	TRBJ2-7	TRBV20-1
TGTGCCAGCAGCGCCGTGTTCGGGGGTGAAGCTTTCTTT	CASSAVFGGEAFF	.	.	TRBJ1-1	TRBV9
TGTGCCAGCAGTGCGGACCGAGACACTGAAGCTTTCTTT	CASSADRDTEAFF	.	many	TRBJ1-1	TRBV2
TGTGCCAGCAGCCAAGCCACTGAGGCTTTCTTT	CASSQATEAFF	.	many	TRBJ1-1	TRBV3-1
TGTGCCAGCAGTGATAGACAGGGGAGAATGCAGCCCCAGCATTTT	CASSDRQGRMQPQHF	TRBD1	many	TRBJ1-5	TRBV2
TGCGCCAGCAGCTTGGGACACTATGGCTACACCTTC	CASSLGHYGYTF	.	many	TRBJ1-2	TRBV5-1
TGTGCCAGCAGTAAGAGCTCTGGAAACACCATATATTTT	CASSKSSGNTIYF	.	.	TRBJ1-3	TRBV7-2
TGTGCCACCAGTGACGCTTTTGAAGCTTTCTTT	CATSDAFEAFF	.	many	TRBJ1-1	TRBV24-1
TGTGCCAGCAGCAACTTAGGGACCGGGACCGGGGAGCTGTTTTTT	CASSNLGTGTGELFF	.	few	TRBJ2-2	TRBV7-9
TGTGCCAGCAGCTTAGAAGCAGAACTGAACACTGAAGCTTTCTTT	CASSLEAELNTEAFF	.	.	TRBJ1-1	TRBV7-8
TGCAGCGTTGCTAGGGGGCGTGACACTGAAGCTTTCTTT	CSVARGRDTEAFF	TRBD1	many	TRBJ1-1	TRBV29-1
TGTGCCAGCAGTGTGGCTTTTTTAGATGGCTACACCTTC	CASSVAFLDGYTF	.	many	TRBJ1-2	TRBV6-1
TGTGCCAGCAGAAACGGACAGACCCTCGGGGGTATCGAGCAGTACTTC	CASRNGQTLGGIEQYF	.	.	TRBJ2-7	TRBV2
TGTGCCAGCAGAAATGCCGTGGGAGAGAACTATGGCTACACCTTC	CASRNAVGENYGYTF	.	.	TRBJ1-2	TRBV6-1
TGTGCCAGCAGCGGGGCGACGAACACCGGGGAGCTGTTTTTT	CASSGATNTGELFF	.	many	TRBJ2-2	TRBV6-1
TGCGCCAGCAGCTTCGCGACAGGGGACCTCTCTGAAGCTTTCTTT	CASSFATGDLSEAFF	TRBD1	many	TRBJ1-1	TRBV5-1
TGTGCCAGCAGTCTACGACAGGGAAACACTGAAGCTTTCTTT	CASSLRQGNTEAFF	TRBD1	many	TRBJ1-1	TRBV27
TGCGCCAGCAGCTTGATGGGCCTAGCGGGGACCGGGGAGCTGTTTTTT	CASSLMGLAGTGELFF	TRBD2	many	TRBJ2-2	TRBV5-1
TGTGCTAGTGGTAGGGGGGGCGAGACCCAGTACTTC	CASGRGGETQYF	.	many	TRBJ2-5	TRBV12-5
TGTGCCAGCACCGCACGTAGGGTGAACACTGAAGCTTTCTTT	CASTARRVNTEAFF	.	.	TRBJ1-1	TRBV2
TGCAGTGCTAGACCTCCGGGACTAGCGGGATCCTACGAGCAGTACTTC	CSARPPGLAGSYEQYF	TRBD2	many	TRBJ2-7	TRBV20-1
TGTGCCAGCAGTTTAGAGCGGGTGGGGACCCGGTACTTC	CASSLERVGTRYF	.	.	TRBJ2-5	TRBV28
TGCAGTGCTAGCGACAGTCAAGAGACCCAGTACTTC	CSASDSQETQYF	.	many	TRBJ2-5	TRBV20-1
TGTGCCAGCAGCTGGTGGGAGGGACTCAAAGCTGAAGCTTTCTTT	CASSWWEGLKAEAFF	.	many	TRBJ1-1	TRBV5-6
TGTGCCAGCAGCTTAGTATGGCGGGGGAAAATCTCTGGAAACACCATATATTTT	CASSLVWRGKISGNTIYF	.	few	TRBJ1-3	TRBV11-1
TGCAGTGCTAGTTCTGGGAGAGACACTGAAGCTTTCTTT	CSASSGRDTEAFF	.	many	TRBJ1-1	TRBV20-1
TGTGCCACCCGAGGATTCGGCTACACCTTC	CATRGFGYTF	.	many	TRBJ1-2	TRBV10-3
TGCGCCAGCAGCCCTGCGGGGGGCAATCAGCCCCAGCATTTT	CASSPAGGNQPQHF	.	many	TRBJ1-5	TRBV4-1
TGTGCCAGCTCACCACCGAGGTCATACCAAGAGACCCAGTACTTC	CASSPPRSYQETQYF	.	few	TRBJ2-5	TRBV18
TGTGCCAGCAGTCAGGGACTCGTTAATTCACCCCTCCACTTT	CASSQGLVNSPLHF	.	.	TRBJ1-6	TRBV12-3/TRBV12-4
TGTGCCGGTCTGCAGGGCGCTGAAGCTTTCTTT	CAGLQGAEAFF	.	many	TRBJ1-1	TRBV6-1
TGCAGTGCTAGATCAGCAATTCAAGAGACCCAGTACTTC	CSARSAIQETQYF	.	many	TRBJ2-5	TRBV20-1
TGTGCCAGCAGCTTACGGGGCATCGACGCGCAGTACTTC	CASSLRGIDAQYF	.	many	TRBJ2-7	TRBV7-2
TGTGCCAGCAGTTTAGATGGGACAGCGGGGGACATTCAGTACTTC	CASSLDGTAGDIQYF	.	few	TRBJ2-4	TRBV12-3/TRBV12-4
TGTGCCAGCAGGATAGGGCTCACCCTTACCGGCGAGCAGTACTTC	CASRIGLTLTGEQYF	.	many	TRBJ2-7	TRBV7-8
TGTGCCTGGGCCAGGCCGAACACTGAAGCTTTCTTT	CAWARPNTEAFF	.	many	TRBJ1-1	TRBV30
TGTGCCAGCAGTGAAAACCAGGGGCGGGGCGGCACTGAAGCTTTCTTT	CASSENQGRGGTEAFF	.	many	TRBJ1-1	TRBV6-1
TGTGCCAGCAGGTCAACCGTCTTCTCAGGGGGCAACACTGAAGCTTTCTTT	CASRSTVFSGGNTEAFF	TRBD1	many	TRBJ1-1	TRBV2
TGCAGTGCTCCGACCGAGACTAACTATGGCTACACCTTC	CSAPTETNYGYTF	.	many	TRBJ1-2	TRBV20-1
TGTGCCAGCAGCTCCCTAGCGGGGGCCTTTCTCTCTGGGGCCAACGTCCTGACTTTC	CASSSLAGAFLSGANVLTF	TRBD2	few	TRBJ2-6	TRBV6-2/TRBV6-3